A selection of T cell receptor beta chains follows, all from one sample in a study of cytomegalovirus exposure and HLA in healthy donors. Sequencing was performed with immunoSEQ multiplex PCR; in TCRdb, only in-frame clones are kept and a portion is missing. This sample has roughly 100,000 clones, with about 13% found just once. Sample: PBMCs. All receptors come from a man aged 40-49 years in good health and CMV-seropositive. Both conserved end residues are trimmed from each CDR3. Each record gives: J gene, CDR3 length, V gene, clone size, D gene, CDR3 protein. A D gene is named only where the DNA matches it firmly. Only part of the rows carry a size: once, few, many, or a class if the clone is expanded.

>TRBJ2-7|13|TRBV28|few|TRBD1
ASNSLGTGSREQY
>TRBJ2-3|13|TRBV28|-|-
ASSRSRVGTDTQY
>TRBJ2-4|13|TRBV2|-|TRBD2
ASTEGTSGSNIQY
>TRBJ1-2|12|TRBV6-5|-|TRBD1
ASSIDRASYGYP
>TRBJ2-7|12|TRBV11-2|few|-
ASSLGGLSYEQY
>TRBJ2-2|14|TRBV5-1|few|TRBD2
ASSLDLAGDTGELF
>TRBJ2-3|13|TRBV7-2|-|-
ASSSTGTREDTQY
>TRBJ2-7|9|TRBV4-1|-|-
ASRQSGEQY
>TRBJ2-2|13|TRBV4-3|few|-
ASSQEPLNTGELF
>TRBJ1-1|12|TRBV5-1|few|-
ASSLFGANTEAF
>TRBJ2-7|12|TRBV5-1|few|TRBD2
ASSSGDYYYEQY
>TRBJ2-2|11|TRBV11-3|-|-
ASSLLSTGELF
>TRBJ1-1|11|TRBV27|-|-
ASSSGVGTEAF
>TRBJ2-2|15|TRBV10-3|-|TRBD2
AISELAGISNTGELF
>TRBJ2-7|13|TRBV6-5|few|TRBD2
ASSSGLASNYEQY
>TRBJ2-1|11|TRBV19|-|TRBD2
ASSWGVSGEQF
>TRBJ1-4|11|TRBV10-3|once|-
AISERGNEKLF
>TRBJ2-1|12|TRBV5-1|-|TRBD1
ASSLVLQGDEQF
>TRBJ2-1|14|TRBV6-1|-|TRBD2
ASSDFLAGGRNEQF
>TRBJ1-1|11|TRBV5-1|-|-
ASRTGSGAEAF
>TRBJ2-1|11|TRBV27|once|-
ASSYRDLNEQF
>TRBJ1-5|14|TRBV15|few|TRBD1
ATSRTGQGTYQPQH
>TRBJ2-1|13|TRBV10-2|-|-
ASSEVPGFYNEQF
>TRBJ2-2|13|TRBV5-1|few|-
ASSVAVGRTGELF
>TRBJ2-7|13|TRBV9|few|TRBD1
ASSVGQGYSYEQY